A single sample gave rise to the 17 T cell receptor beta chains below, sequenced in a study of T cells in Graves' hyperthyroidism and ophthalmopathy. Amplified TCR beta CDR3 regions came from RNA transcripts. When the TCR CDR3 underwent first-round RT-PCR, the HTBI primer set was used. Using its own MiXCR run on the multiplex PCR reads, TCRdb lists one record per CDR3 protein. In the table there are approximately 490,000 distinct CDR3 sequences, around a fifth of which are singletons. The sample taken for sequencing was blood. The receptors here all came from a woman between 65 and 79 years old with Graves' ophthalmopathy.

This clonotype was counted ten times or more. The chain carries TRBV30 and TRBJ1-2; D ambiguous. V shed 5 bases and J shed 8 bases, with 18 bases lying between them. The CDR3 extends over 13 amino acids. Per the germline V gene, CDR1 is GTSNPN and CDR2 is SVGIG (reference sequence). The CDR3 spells CAWEGVGGAGYTF. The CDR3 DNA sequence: TGTGCCTGGGAGGGCGTAGGCGGCGCGGGCTACACCTTC.

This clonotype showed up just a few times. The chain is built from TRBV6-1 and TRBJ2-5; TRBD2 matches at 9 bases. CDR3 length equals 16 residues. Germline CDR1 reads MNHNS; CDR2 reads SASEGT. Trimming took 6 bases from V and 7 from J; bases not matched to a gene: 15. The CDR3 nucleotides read TGTGCCAGCAGCCCTACGTTGGCGGGAGGGCCCGGGACCCAGTACTTC. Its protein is CASSPTLAGGPGTQYF.

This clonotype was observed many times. The CDR3 region has the DNA TGTGCCAGCAGCTTAGCTAGCGGGAGGAACACCGGGGAGCTGTTTTTT. Its translation is CASSLASGRNTGELFF. The chain combines TRBV7-3 with TRBJ2-2; TRBD2 matches at 10 bases. Trimming cost V 2 bases and J 1 base; bases outside gene matches: 1. The germline CDR1 and CDR2 sequences are SGHTA and FQGTGA. The CDR3 runs to 16 residues.

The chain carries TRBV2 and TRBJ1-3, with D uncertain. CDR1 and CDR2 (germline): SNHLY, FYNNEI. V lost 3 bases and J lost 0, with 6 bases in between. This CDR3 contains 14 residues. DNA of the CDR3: TGTGCCAGCAGTGACCCCCACTCTGGAAACACCATATATTTT. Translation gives CASSDPHSGNTIYF.

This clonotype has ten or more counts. CDR3 sequence: CASSLGEADTQYF. In DNA, the CDR3 is TGTGCCAGCAGTTTAGGGGAGGCAGATACGCAGTATTTT. J is TRBJ2-3 and V is TRBV12-3 or TRBV12-4; D may be TRBD2 (6 bases). V gave up 1 base and J gave up 4 bases, with 6 bases separating them. The CDR3 covers 13 residues.

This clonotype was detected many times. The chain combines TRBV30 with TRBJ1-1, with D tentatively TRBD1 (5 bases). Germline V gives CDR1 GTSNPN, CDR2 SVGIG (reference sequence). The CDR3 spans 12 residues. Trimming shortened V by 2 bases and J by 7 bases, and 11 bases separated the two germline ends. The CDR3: CAWSRVRDEAFF. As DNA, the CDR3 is TGTGCCTGGAGTCGAGTCAGGGATGAAGCTTTCTTT.

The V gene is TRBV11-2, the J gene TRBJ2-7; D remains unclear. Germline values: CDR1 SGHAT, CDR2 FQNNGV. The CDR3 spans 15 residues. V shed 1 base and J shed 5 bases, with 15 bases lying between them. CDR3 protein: CASSLVPGLVNEQYF. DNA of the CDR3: TGTGCCAGCAGCTTAGTTCCGGGTTTAGTAAACGAGCAGTACTTC.

The CDR3 nucleotides read TGTGCCAGCAGCTTAGTACTAGCGGGAAACACCGGGGAGCTGTTTTTT. It translates to CASSLVLAGNTGELFF. The chain carries TRBV7-3 and TRBJ2-2; TRBD2 matches 10 bases. J lost 2 bases, V lost 2 bases, and 2 bases had no gene match. CDR1 SGHTA and CDR2 FQGTGA come from the germline V gene. The CDR3 has 16 residues. Combining the CDR3 with reference TRBV7-3 and TRBJ2-2 gives the whole variable domain GAGVSQTPSNKVTEKGKYVELRCDPISGHTALYWYRQSLGQGPEFLIYFQGTGAADDSGLPNDRFFAVRPEGSVSTLKIQRTERGDSAVYLCASSLVLAGNTGELFFGEGSRLTVL.

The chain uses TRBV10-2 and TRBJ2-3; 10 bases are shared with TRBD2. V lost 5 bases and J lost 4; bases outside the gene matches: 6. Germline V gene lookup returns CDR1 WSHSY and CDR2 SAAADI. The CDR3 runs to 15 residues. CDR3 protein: CASSHSGRGSDTQYF. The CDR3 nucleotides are TGCGCCAGCAGTCACAGCGGGAGGGGGTCAGATACGCAGTATTTT.

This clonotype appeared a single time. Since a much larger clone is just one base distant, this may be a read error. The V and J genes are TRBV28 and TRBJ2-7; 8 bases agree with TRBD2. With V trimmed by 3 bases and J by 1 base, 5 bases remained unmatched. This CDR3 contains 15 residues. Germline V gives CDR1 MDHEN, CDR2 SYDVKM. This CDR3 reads CASSLGREDSYEQYV. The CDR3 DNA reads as TGTGCCAGCAGTTTGGGGCGGGAGGATTCCTACGAGCAGTACGTC.

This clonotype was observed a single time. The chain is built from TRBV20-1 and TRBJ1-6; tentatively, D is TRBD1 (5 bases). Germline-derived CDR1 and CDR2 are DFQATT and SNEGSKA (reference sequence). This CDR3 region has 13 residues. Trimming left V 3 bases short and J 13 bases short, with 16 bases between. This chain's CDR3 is CSARAARDEPLHF. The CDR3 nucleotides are TGCAGTGCTAGGGCGGCCAGGGACGAGCCCCTCCACTTT.

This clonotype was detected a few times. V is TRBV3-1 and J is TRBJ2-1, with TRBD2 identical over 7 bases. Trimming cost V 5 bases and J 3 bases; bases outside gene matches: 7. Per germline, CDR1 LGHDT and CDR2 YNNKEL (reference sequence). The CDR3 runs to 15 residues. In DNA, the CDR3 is TGTGCCAGCAGCGTAGGCGGGAGTGGCTACAATGAGCAGTTCTTC. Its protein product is CASSVGGSGYNEQFF.

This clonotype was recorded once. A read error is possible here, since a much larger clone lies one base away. This chain's CDR3 is CAGSQVPEDYGYTF. The CDR3 DNA reads TGTGCCGGCAGCCAAGTGCCAGAAGACTATGGCTACACCTTC. The chain couples TRBV3-1 to TRBJ1-2; D not resolved. Per germline, CDR1 LGHDT and CDR2 YNNKEL (reference sequence). The CDR3 covers 14 residues.

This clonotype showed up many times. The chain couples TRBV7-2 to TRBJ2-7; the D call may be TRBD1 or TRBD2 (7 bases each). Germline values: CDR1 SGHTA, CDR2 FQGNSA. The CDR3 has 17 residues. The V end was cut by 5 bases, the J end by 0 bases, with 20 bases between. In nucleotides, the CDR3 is TGTGCCAGCAGCCCTCAGGGGGGCGGGGGAATCTCCTACGAGCAGTACTTC. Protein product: CASSPQGGGGISYEQYF.

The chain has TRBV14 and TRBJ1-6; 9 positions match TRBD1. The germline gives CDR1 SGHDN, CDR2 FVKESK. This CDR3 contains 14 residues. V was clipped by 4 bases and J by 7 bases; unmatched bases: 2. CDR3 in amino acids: CASSRTGVNSPLHF. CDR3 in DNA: TGTGCCAGCAGCCGGACAGGGGTCAATTCACCCCTCCACTTT.

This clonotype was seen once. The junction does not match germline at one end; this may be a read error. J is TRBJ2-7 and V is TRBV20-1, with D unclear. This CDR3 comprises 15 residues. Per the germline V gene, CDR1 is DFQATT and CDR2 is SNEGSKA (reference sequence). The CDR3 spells CSARDHVRSTYGQYF. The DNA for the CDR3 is TGCAGTGCTAGAGATCACGTACGGTCTACCTACGGGCAGTACTTC.

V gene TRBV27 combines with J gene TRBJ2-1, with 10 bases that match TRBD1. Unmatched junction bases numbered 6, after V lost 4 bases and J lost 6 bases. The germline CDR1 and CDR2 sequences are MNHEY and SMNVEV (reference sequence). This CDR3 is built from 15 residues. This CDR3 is CASSSGTGVLNEQFF. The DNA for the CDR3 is TGTGCCAGCAGTTCTGGGACAGGGGTTCTCAATGAGCAGTTCTTC.